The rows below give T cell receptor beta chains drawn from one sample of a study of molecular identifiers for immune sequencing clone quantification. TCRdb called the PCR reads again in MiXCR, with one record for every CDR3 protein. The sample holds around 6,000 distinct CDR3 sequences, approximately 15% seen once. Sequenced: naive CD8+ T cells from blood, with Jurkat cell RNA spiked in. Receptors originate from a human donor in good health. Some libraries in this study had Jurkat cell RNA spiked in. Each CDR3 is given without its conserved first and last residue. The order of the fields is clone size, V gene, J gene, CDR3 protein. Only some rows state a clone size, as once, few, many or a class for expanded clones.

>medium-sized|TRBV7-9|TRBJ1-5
ASSPPGQPQH
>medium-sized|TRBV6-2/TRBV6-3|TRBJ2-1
ASSYNREDEQF
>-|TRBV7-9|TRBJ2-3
ASSFTSGGTDTQY
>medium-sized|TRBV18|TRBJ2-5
ASSPIDRGSLPSQETQY
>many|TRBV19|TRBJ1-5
ASSIGNIGSNQPQH
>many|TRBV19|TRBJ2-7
ASRWAARHTYEQY
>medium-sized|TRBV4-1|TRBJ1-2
ASSQDRADVYGYT
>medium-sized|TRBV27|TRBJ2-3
ASSLLNTVRTDTQY
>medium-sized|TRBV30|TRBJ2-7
AWSVIGIGRAGYEQY
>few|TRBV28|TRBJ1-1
ASSFGSTEAF
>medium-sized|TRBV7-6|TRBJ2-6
ASSLNRASGANVLT
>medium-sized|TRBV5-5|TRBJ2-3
ASSLVPDSDTQY
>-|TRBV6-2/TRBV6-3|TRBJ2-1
ASSQKSGGDGEQF
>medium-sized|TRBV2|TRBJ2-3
ASSDQGAPGTDTQY
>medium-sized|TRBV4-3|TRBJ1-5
ASSQDYLAQVNQPQH
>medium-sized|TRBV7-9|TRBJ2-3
ASSAIAADTQY
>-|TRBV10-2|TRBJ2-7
ASSVGLSAYEQH
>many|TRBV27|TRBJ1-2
ASSLTPPTGYYGYT
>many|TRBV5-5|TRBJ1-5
ASNPWYGGNQPQH
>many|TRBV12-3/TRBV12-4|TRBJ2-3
ASKLAGAADTQY
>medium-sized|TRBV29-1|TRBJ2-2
SVEEGRDRNTGELF